Listed here are 18 T cell receptor beta chains from one sample, sequenced in a study of blood T cell repertoires in COVID-19. Some clones are missing from TCRdb's copy, which holds only in-frame ones; the method was immunoSEQ multiplex PCR. The table records about 210,000 clones, roughly 86% of them present only once. Material for sequencing was PBMCs or T cells enriched from blood (not recorded which). The receptors were gathered from a woman aged 40 to 49 in a cohort exposed to, infected with or recovered from COVID-19 (not recorded which).

The V call is TRBV6-5, the J call TRBJ2-5; 7 positions agree with TRBD1. This CDR3 is 14 amino acids long. Germline V gene sequence: CDR1 MNHEY, CDR2 SVGAGI. V was pared by 7 bases and J by 4 bases, with 9 bases of the junction left unmatched. The CDR3 DNA sequence: TGTGCCAGCAAACCCTTTAGGACAGGAGAGACCCAGTACTTC. It yields the protein CASKPFRTGETQYF.

The chain joins TRBV12-5 to TRBJ1-4; D possibly corresponds to TRBD1 (5 bases). Germline-derived CDR1 and CDR2 are LGHNT and FRNRAP. This CDR3 spans 16 amino acids. V was pared by 4 bases and J by 4 bases, with 16 bases between. CDR3 sequence (DNA): TGTGCTAGTGGTTCTACCCAGGGTTACCTTAATGAAAAACTGTTTTTT. It encodes CASGSTQGYLNEKLFF.

The chain has TRBV10-3 and TRBJ2-7, with 12 nucleotides matching TRBD1. Per the germline V gene, CDR1 is ENHRY and CDR2 is SYGVKD. This CDR3 contains 15 residues. J was trimmed by 1 base and V by 8 bases; bases with no gene match: 6. In nucleotides, the CDR3 is TGTGCCATCGGGACAGGGGGCGATGTTTCCTACGAGCAGTACTTC. It codes for CAIGTGGDVSYEQYF.

The V gene is TRBV5-1, the J gene TRBJ2-5; 12 positions agree with TRBD2. J lost 4 bases, V lost 3 bases, and 7 bases had no gene match. Germline V gives CDR1 SGHRS, CDR2 YFSETQ. This CDR3 spans 16 amino acids. The CDR3 bases are TGCGCCAGCAGCTGGGGGACTAGCGGGCCCCGAGAGACCCAGTACTTC. This encodes CASSWGTSGPRETQYF.

The chain employs TRBV15 and TRBJ1-4, with TRBD1 as a possible D gene (5 bases). The CDR3 sequence is 13 residues long. V lost 3 bases and J 10 bases, leaving 12 bases between the germline ends. The germline V gene encodes CDR1 LNHNV and CDR2 YYDKDF (reference sequence). CDR3 protein: CATSRWFQGKLFF. The CDR3 region has the DNA TGTGCCACCAGCAGGTGGTTTCAGGGAAAACTGTTTTTT.

V usage is TRBV2 and J usage is TRBJ1-2, with 8 bases lining up with TRBD1. The CDR3 spans 13 residues. The V segment lost 5 bases and the J segment 8 bases; nucleotides outside the gene matches: 7. Germline assignment: CDR1 SNHLY and CDR2 FYNNEI. The CDR3 sequence is CASSPGGIGGYTF. CDR3 DNA sequence: TGTGCCAGCAGTCCAGGGGGCATTGGGGGCTACACCTTC.

The gene calls are TRBV19 and TRBJ2-1; tentative D call: TRBD1 (6 bases). Trimming took 2 bases from V and 4 from J, leaving 9 bases between them. Germline loops: CDR1 LNHDA, CDR2 SQIVND (reference sequence). This CDR3 contains 14 residues. The CDR3 sequence: CASSIFGTYNEQFF. The CDR3 nucleotides read TGTGCCAGTAGTATATTCGGGACATACAATGAGCAGTTCTTC.

V is TRBV9 and J is TRBJ2-2; 9 bases agree with TRBD1. The CDR3 contains 15 residues. Germline loops: CDR1 SGDLS, CDR2 YYNGEE. Unmatched junction bases numbered 5, after V lost 3 bases and J lost 5 bases. CDR3 sequence (DNA): TGTGCCAGCAGCGCCCTGACAGGGGGGACCGGGGAGCTGTTTTTT. Translating it yields CASSALTGGTGELFF. Together with reference TRBV9 and TRBJ2-2, the CDR3 gives the full variable domain: DSGVTQTPKHLITATGQRVTLRCSPRSGDLSVYWYQQSLDQGLQFLIQYYNGEERAKGNILERFSAQQFPDLHSELNLSSLELGDSALYFCASSALTGGTGELFFGEGSRLTVL.

This clone was found once. J is TRBJ2-7 and V is TRBV21-1; whether TRBD2, the table's D call, matches the DNA was not checked. TRBV21-1 is reported as a pseudogene. There are 17 residues in the CDR3. CDR3 nucleotide sequence: TGTGCCAGCAGCTCCCGGGAGGTGGCTAGCGGGAGGTACGAGCAGTACTTC. This encodes CASSSREVASGRYEQYF.

This rearrangement joins TRBV10-1 to TRBJ1-1; the D gene is possibly TRBD1 (6 bases). The V gene's germline CDR1 is WNHNN and CDR2 SYGVQD (reference sequence). V shed 6 bases and J shed 1 base, with 12 bases lying between them. The CDR3 has 14 amino acids. The CDR3 nucleotides read TGCGCCAGCAGACCGGACAGAAAGAACACTGAAGCTTTCTTT. This sequence encodes CASRPDRKNTEAFF.

Turning to this clone: The junction departs from the called germline gene at one end, perhaps through a read error. This sequence joins TRBV11-2 and TRBJ2-5; D is perhaps TRBD1 or TRBD2 (6 bases each). The germline V gene encodes CDR1 SGHAT and CDR2 FQNNGV. The CDR3 spans 17 residues. In DNA form, the CDR3 reads TGTGCCAGCAGGTTAGGGGGGCCGGGACACAGCCAAGAGACCCAGTACTTC. It yields the protein CASRLGGPGHSQETQYF.

The V call is TRBV24-1, the J call TRBJ1-2; no clear D. Trimming left V 2 bases short and J 2 bases short, with 8 bases between. The CDR3 is 14 amino acids. Germline CDR1 is KGHDR and CDR2 is SFDVKD. Here the CDR3 reads CATSDSPANYGYTF. CDR3 bases: TGTGCCACCAGTGATTCCCCAGCGAACTATGGCTACACCTTC.

The DNA for the CDR3 is TGTGCCAGTAGTATGAGCCAGCGGGGTTACAATGAGCAGTTCTTC. As protein: CASSMSQRGYNEQFF. The rearrangement uses TRBV19 and TRBJ2-1; TRBD2 aligns across 7 bases. This CDR3 comprises 15 residues. The junction had 6 bases not matched to a gene; V was cut back by 3 bases and J by 4 bases. Per the germline V gene, CDR1 is LNHDA and CDR2 is SQIVND (reference sequence). Full variable domain (rest looked up from reference TRBV19 and TRBJ2-1): DGGITQSPKYLFRKEGQNVTLSCEQNLNHDAMYWYRQDPGQGLRLIYYSQIVNDFQKGDIAEGYSVSREKKESFPLTVTSAQKNPTAFYLCASSMSQRGYNEQFFGPGTRLTVL.

This chain links TRBV18 with TRBJ2-2, with D possibly matching TRBD1 (5 bases). CDR3 length: 17 residues. Deletions cut 3 bases from V and 1 base from J, with 15 bases between. Germline V lookup: CDR1 KGHSH, CDR2 LQKENI. CDR3 region: CASSPNVAGRNTGELFF. CDR3 in DNA: TGTGCCAGCTCACCGAATGTTGCAGGGCGGAACACCGGGGAGCTGTTTTTT. Using reference TRBV18 and TRBJ2-2 for the parts outside the CDR3, the full variable domain is NAGVMQNPRHLVRRRGQEARLRCSPMKGHSHVYWYRQLPEEGLKFMVYLQKENIIDESGMPKERFSAEFPKEGPSILRIQQVVRGDSAAYFCASSPNVAGRNTGELFFGEGSRLTVL.

This chain joins TRBV5-1 and TRBJ1-4; 7 nucleotides line up with TRBD1. The ends lost 4 bases at V and 0 bases at J; junction bases unmatched: 9. CDR1 SGHRS and CDR2 YFSETQ come from the germline V gene. The CDR3 has 17 amino acids. CDR3 loop: CASSPVGTAATNEKLFF. CDR3 DNA: TGCGCCAGCAGCCCGGTTGGGACAGCAGCAACTAATGAAAAACTGTTTTTT.

There are a few counts of this clone. The gene calls are TRBV6-2 or TRBV6-3 and TRBJ1-5; D not resolved. The CDR3 length is 13 residues. The V gene lost 4 bases and the J gene lost 3 bases, with 7 bases spanning the gap. CDR1 MNHEY and CDR2 SVGEGT come from the germline V gene. This chain's CDR3 is CASSSGYNQPQHF. Written as DNA, the CDR3 is TGTGCCAGCAGTTCAGGATACAATCAGCCCCAGCATTTT.

The chain couples TRBV12-3 or TRBV12-4 to TRBJ2-5; 11 bases line up with TRBD2. CDR3 length: 12 amino acids. V shed 8 bases and J 9 bases; nucleotides not matched to a gene: 5. The CDR3 bases are TGTGCCAGCCTAGCGGGAGGAGGGCCCCAGTACTTC. Translation: CASLAGGGPQYF.

This chain links TRBV3-1 (or the pseudogene TRBV3-2) with TRBJ2-7; TRBD2 matches 10 bases. The CDR3 covers 15 residues. J was trimmed by 2 bases and V by 1 base; bases with no gene match: 2. Looked up from germline, CDR1 is LGHDT and CDR2 is YNNKEL (reference sequence). The CDR3 reads CASSQGTSGPYEQYF. As DNA, the CDR3 is TGTGCCAGCAGCCAAGGGACTAGCGGACCCTACGAGCAGTACTTC.